These 31 T cell receptor beta chains were sequenced from one sample in a study of cytomegalovirus exposure and HLA in healthy donors (dated by TCRdb to 2016 to 2017). Libraries came from the immunoSEQ multiplex PCR assay. A mixture of 60 forward primers for TCR Vbeta segments and 13 reverse primers for TCR Jbeta segments was used in the multiplex PCR. TCRdb provides this immuneACCESS table in a form limited to in-frame rearrangements. Some clones are lacking; in checked studies, under half of them reflect an unresolved V gene, and why the rest are absent is not known. The sample table contains around 130,000 clones; only one count was recorded for approximately 80% of them. The ten largest clones capture less than 2.5% of the sample. The source material was PBMCs. These receptors were collected from a woman aged 40 to 50 in good health and CMV-seronegative.

The V and J genes are TRBV7-2 and TRBJ2-3; 8 nucleotides align to TRBD1. Per the germline V gene, CDR1 is SGHTA and CDR2 is FQGNSA. After removal of 5 bases from V and 15 bases from J, the junction contained 10 bases not matched to a gene. The CDR3 sequence is 12 residues long. This CDR3 reads CASSPRTGTSYF. Written as DNA, the CDR3 is TGTGCCAGCAGCCCCCGGACAGGGACGAGTTATTTT.

The rearrangement links TRBV28 to TRBJ1-2; the D is unclear. Germline CDR1 is MDHEN and CDR2 is SYDVKM. V was shortened by 6 bases and J by 7 bases, with 12 bases between the two germline ends. The CDR3 loop spans 12 amino acids. In DNA, the CDR3 is TGTGCCAGCAGCCCCCAGGCCGCTGGCTACACCTTC. Protein product: CASSPQAAGYTF.

The chain links TRBV4-3 to TRBJ2-5, with D possibly TRBD2 on 6 matching bases. From germline, CDR1 is LGHNA and CDR2 YSLEER. The CDR3 is 16 residues long. V lost 3 bases and J 3 bases, leaving 17 bases between the germline ends. This CDR3 reads CASSQDGTLQEETQYF. CDR3 nucleotide sequence: TGCGCCAGCAGCCAGGATGGGACTTTACAGGAAGAGACCCAGTACTTC.

The chain has TRBV19 and TRBJ1-4; perhaps TRBD1 as D (6 bases). Germline V lookup: CDR1 LNHDA, CDR2 SQIVND (reference sequence). The CDR3 has 16 residues. V lost 4 bases and J lost 3, with 15 bases in between. As DNA, the CDR3 is TGTGCCAGTAGTAGCCAACAGGGAAAACCTAATGAAAAACTGTTTTTT. This sequence encodes CASSSQQGKPNEKLFF.

The sample holds a few counts of this clone. This chain connects TRBV21-1 to TRBJ1-4; no check of the table's D call, TRBD1, against the DNA was made. TRBV21-1 is a pseudogene. This CDR3 is built from 15 residues. Here the CDR3 DNA reads TGTGCCAGCCCGAAAGGACAGGGTTCGAATGAAAAACTGTTTTTT. It specifies CASPKGQGSNEKLFF.

This chain connects TRBV30 to TRBJ1-6; 9 nucleotides agree with TRBD1. The CDR3 is made up of 13 amino acids. Germline values: CDR1 GTSNPN, CDR2 SVGIG (reference sequence). The V and J ends lost 2 bases and 8 bases, in that order; junction bases with no gene match: 1. This chain's CDR3 is CAWSRQGDSPLHF. The CDR3 DNA is TGTGCCTGGAGTAGACAGGGGGATTCACCCCTCCACTTT.

This chain joins TRBV18 and TRBJ1-5; TRBD1 aligns across 8 bases. Germline CDR1 is KGHSH and CDR2 is LQKENI. With 3 bases clipped from V and 0 bases from J, the junction kept 13 bases outside the gene matches. The CDR3 loop spans 19 amino acids. The CDR3 region has the DNA TGTGCCAGCTCACCGACAGGGGAAATCTTCTCCTCTAGCAATCAGCCCCAGCATTTT. It codes for CASSPTGEIFSSSNQPQHF. Together with reference TRBV18 and TRBJ1-5, the CDR3 gives the full variable domain: NAGVMQNPRHLVRRRGQEARLRCSPMKGHSHVYWYRQLPEEGLKFMVYLQKENIIDESGMPKERFSAEFPKEGPSILRIQQVVRGDSAAYFCASSPTGEIFSSSNQPQHFGDGTRLSIL.

The chain uses TRBV5-1 and TRBJ2-5, with 12 positions matching TRBD2. Germline assignment: CDR1 SGHRS and CDR2 YFSETQ. V was pared by 4 bases and J by 3 bases, with 10 bases of the junction left unmatched. The length of the CDR3 is 17 residues. CDR3 DNA: TGCGCCAGCAGCCGCCGGACTAGCGGGAATGAGAAAGAGACCCAGTACTTC. Translating it yields CASSRRTSGNEKETQYF.

This rearrangement joins TRBV27 to TRBJ2-2; D not resolved. Germline CDR1 reads MNHEY; CDR2 reads SMNVEV (reference sequence). The CDR3 is 13 amino acids. V gave up 3 bases and J gave up 5 bases, with 7 bases separating them. The CDR3 sequence is CASSLMETGELFF. The CDR3 coding sequence is TGTGCCAGCAGTTTGATGGAGACCGGGGAGCTGTTTTTT.

The rearrangement joins TRBV19 to TRBJ2-2; 16 positions match TRBD2. The CDR3 contains 16 residues. J was trimmed by 8 bases and V by 4 bases; bases with no gene match: 4. CDR1 is LNHDA and CDR2 is SQIVND in the germline V gene (reference sequence). The CDR3: CASSTGLAGGIGELFF. The DNA for the CDR3 is TGTGCCAGTAGTACGGGACTAGCGGGAGGGATAGGGGAGCTGTTTTTT.

The chain employs TRBV9 and TRBJ2-7; 9 nucleotides agree with TRBD1. Trimming removed 3 bases from V and 3 bases from J; junction bases left unmatched: 4. The CDR3 loop spans 14 amino acids. Germline V lookup: CDR1 SGDLS, CDR2 YYNGEE. This CDR3 reads CASSAATGGYEQYF. As DNA, the CDR3 is TGTGCCAGCAGCGCGGCGACAGGGGGCTACGAGCAGTACTTC.

The chain links TRBV11-2 to TRBJ1-4, with 9 bases fitting TRBD1. The germline V gene encodes CDR1 SGHAT and CDR2 FQNNGV. The length of the CDR3 is 17 residues. V lost 7 bases and J lost 5; bases outside the gene matches: 14. The CDR3 is CASNFGGEGQGNEKLFF. CDR3 nucleotide sequence: TGTGCCAGCAACTTTGGAGGGGAAGGACAGGGGAATGAAAAACTGTTTTTT.

This CDR3 is CASSLTTAQETQYF. CDR3 coding DNA: TGCGCCAGCAGCTTGACGACAGCTCAAGAGACCCAGTACTTC. The chain is built from TRBV5-1 and TRBJ2-5, with a tentative D call TRBD1 (5 bases). This CDR3 spans 14 amino acids. With 1 base removed from V and 2 bases from J, the gap between germline ends came to 9 bases. CDR1 is SGHRS, CDR2 YFSETQ, per germline.

V is TRBV7-2 and J is TRBJ2-3, with 9 bases lining up with TRBD2. This CDR3 has 16 residues. Germline assignment: CDR1 SGHTA and CDR2 FQGNSA. Germline trimming cut 6 bases from V and 9 bases from J; bases unmatched to any gene: 16. CDR3 sequence: CASSREAGGAGGTQYF. In nucleotides, the CDR3 is TGTGCCAGCAGTCGGGAAGCGGGAGGTGCAGGTGGAACGCAGTATTTT.

The chain combines TRBV7-7 with TRBJ2-5; TRBD1 is a possible D gene (6 bases). The V and J ends lost 2 bases and 8 bases respectively, with 12 bases between them. The germline V gene has CDR1 SSHAT and CDR2 FNYEAQ (reference sequence). CDR3 length: 13 residues. Here the CDR3 reads CASSLRQEETQYF. The CDR3 DNA reads TGTGCCAGCAGCTTACGACAGGAGGAAACCCAGTACTTC.

The rearrangement joins TRBV27 to TRBJ1-1, with 9 bases aligning to TRBD1. Germline CDR1 and CDR2: MNHEY and SMNVEV (reference sequence). J gave up 4 bases and V 0 bases, and 6 bases lay outside the gene matches. CDR3 size: 16 residues. The DNA of the CDR3 is TGTGCCAGCAGTTTATCGCTCTTGACAGGGGGCACTGAAGCTTTCTTT. This translates into CASSLSLLTGGTEAFF.

This chain links TRBV7-2 with TRBJ2-7; no clear D. Between the trimmed V and J ends, which lost 5 bases and 3 bases, there was a span of 5 bases. The CDR3 is made up of 11 amino acids. Per the germline V gene, CDR1 is SGHTA and CDR2 is FQGNSA. For the CDR3, the DNA is TGTGCCAGCAGCCCCAGCTACGAGCAGTACTTC. This encodes CASSPSYEQYF.

The V gene is TRBV11-3, the J gene TRBJ2-1; D call uncertain. The V gene lost 1 base and the J gene lost 10 bases, with 5 bases spanning the gap. Germline-derived CDR1 and CDR2 are SGHNT and YENEEA. This CDR3 is 11 amino acids long. CDR3 region: CASSLAGEQFF. CDR3 coding DNA: TGTGCCAGCAGCTTAGCTGGCGAGCAGTTCTTC. The whole variable domain, remainder taken from reference TRBV11-3 and TRBJ2-1, is EAGVVQSPRYKIIEKKQPVAFWCNPISGHNTLYWYLQNLGQGPELLIRYENEEAVDDSQLPKDRFSAERLKGVDSTLKIQPAELGDSAVYLCASSLAGEQFFGPGTRLTVL.

The chain couples TRBV5-6 to TRBJ2-5; tentatively, D is TRBD1 (6 bases). The closer fit of TRBJ2-7 to the DNA end suggests the J call may be wrong. Germline loops: CDR1 SGHDT, CDR2 YYEEEE. The CDR3 covers 14 residues. CDR3 sequence: CASSPSSGDYEQYF. DNA of the CDR3: TGTGCCAGCAGCCCGAGTTCAGGGGACTACGAGCAGTACTTC.

Here the CDR3 reads CASSGSWGDGEKLFF. CDR3 coding DNA: TGTGCCAGCAGTGGGAGCTGGGGGGACGGTGAAAAACTGTTTTTT. V and J are TRBV6-1 and TRBJ1-4, with a weak D call TRBD1 (5 bases). Trimming cost V 4 bases and J 7 bases, with 16 bases left between them. Germline V gene sequence: CDR1 MNHNS, CDR2 SASEGT. The CDR3 loop spans 15 amino acids.

The V and J genes are TRBV7-9 and TRBJ2-2; no definite D call. The CDR3 is 15 amino acids. The ends were cut back, 5 bases at V and 4 bases at J, with 14 bases in the middle. The germline gives CDR1 SEHNR, CDR2 FQNEAQ (reference sequence). The CDR3 coding sequence is TGTGCCAGCAGCCATACTACGGTTGGCACCGGGGAGCTGTTTTTT. It specifies CASSHTTVGTGELFF.

The rearrangement joins TRBV7-3 to TRBJ2-3; TRBD2 agrees at 8 bases. Per germline, CDR1 SGHTA and CDR2 FQGTGA. The CDR3 is 16 residues long. V lost 8 bases and J lost 4; bases outside the gene matches: 14. The CDR3 coding sequence is TGTGCCAGCGCTCGCGGCGGGGGGCTTGGTCCAGATACGCAGTATTTT. This encodes CASARGGGLGPDTQYF.

The chain carries TRBV19 and TRBJ1-5, with 7 bases fitting TRBD1. The germline V gene has CDR1 LNHDA and CDR2 SQIVND (reference sequence). V shed 7 bases and J 6 bases; nucleotides not matched to a gene: 9. The CDR3 contains 14 residues. This CDR3 reads CASKQTGAGQPQHF. CDR3 DNA: TGTGCCAGTAAACAAACAGGGGCGGGTCAGCCCCAGCATTTT.

V and J are TRBV9 and TRBJ1-5; D possibly corresponds to TRBD1 (6 bases). Germline-derived CDR1 and CDR2 are SGDLS and YYNGEE. V was clipped by 0 bases and J by 4 bases, with 11 bases between them. There are 15 residues in the CDR3. CDR3 in amino acids: CASSVGGTLNQPQHF. CDR3 coding DNA: TGTGCCAGCAGCGTAGGGGGGACACTGAATCAGCCCCAGCATTTT.

This chain connects TRBV6-1 to TRBJ1-2, with D unresolved. The germline V gene has CDR1 MNHNS and CDR2 SASEGT. The V gene lost 5 bases and the J gene lost 8 bases, with 21 bases spanning the gap. The CDR3 is made up of 15 amino acids. CDR3 sequence reads: CASSRGLPGSGGYTF. The CDR3 DNA follows: TGTGCCAGCAGTCGTGGTTTGCCGGGATCTGGCGGCTACACCTTC.

The chain combines TRBV6-4 with TRBJ2-7; the match to TRBD2 covers 12 bases. V dropped 6 bases and J dropped 2; count of bases not matched to a gene: 5. The CDR3 has 15 residues. Germline V gene lookup returns CDR1 MRHNA and CDR2 SNTAGT. CDR3 region: CASRDGLAGPYEQYF. The CDR3 DNA reads as TGTGCCAGCAGGGACGGACTAGCGGGACCCTACGAGCAGTACTTC.

This clone was seen just once. The chain couples TRBV7-7 to TRBJ1-2; D is uncertain. From germline, CDR1 is SSHAT and CDR2 FNYEAQ (reference sequence). CDR3 length: 13 residues. With 6 bases removed from V and 8 bases from J, the gap between germline ends came to 16 bases. The chain's CDR3 is CASSSSAREGYTF. The CDR3 DNA follows: TGTGCCAGCAGTTCCTCGGCTCGGGAAGGCTACACCTTC.

The chain is built from TRBV6-5 and TRBJ2-2, with a weak D call TRBD1 (5 bases). Germline-derived CDR1 and CDR2 are MNHEY and SVGAGI. The V end lost 0 bases, the J end lost 4 bases, and 9 bases lay between the germline ends. The CDR3 spans 15 residues. The CDR3 is CASSYSSTVTGELFF. The DNA of the CDR3 is TGTGCCAGCAGTTACTCTTCGACAGTCACCGGGGAGCTGTTTTTT.

J is TRBJ2-1 and V is TRBV27; 8 bases line up with TRBD2. The CDR3 extends over 17 amino acids. CDR1 is MNHEY and CDR2 is SMNVEV in the germline V gene (reference sequence). After removal of 0 bases from V and 8 bases from J, the junction contained 12 bases not matched to a gene. The CDR3: CASSLSPSPGGNYEQFF. The CDR3 DNA reads TGTGCCAGCAGTTTATCACCATCCCCGGGAGGGAATTATGAGCAGTTCTTC.

This rearrangement joins TRBV15 to TRBJ2-3; 8 nucleotides line up with TRBD1. Germline lookup yields CDR1 LNHNV and CDR2 YYDKDF (reference sequence). Trimming took 2 bases from V and 4 from J; bases not matched to a gene: 5. The CDR3 is 15 amino acids. The CDR3 region is CATSRSGGAPDTQYF. In DNA form, the CDR3 reads TGTGCCACCAGCAGATCAGGGGGCGCCCCAGATACGCAGTATTTT.

The gene calls are TRBV10-3 and TRBJ2-1, with D possibly being TRBD2 (6 bases). With 6 bases removed from V and 4 bases from J, the gap between germline ends came to 7 bases. Germline V gene data show CDR1 as ENHRY and CDR2 as SYGVKD. This CDR3 contains 12 residues. CDR3 DNA sequence: TGTGCCATCAGCGGGAGTTACAATGAGCAGTTCTTC. Translating gives CAISGSYNEQFF.